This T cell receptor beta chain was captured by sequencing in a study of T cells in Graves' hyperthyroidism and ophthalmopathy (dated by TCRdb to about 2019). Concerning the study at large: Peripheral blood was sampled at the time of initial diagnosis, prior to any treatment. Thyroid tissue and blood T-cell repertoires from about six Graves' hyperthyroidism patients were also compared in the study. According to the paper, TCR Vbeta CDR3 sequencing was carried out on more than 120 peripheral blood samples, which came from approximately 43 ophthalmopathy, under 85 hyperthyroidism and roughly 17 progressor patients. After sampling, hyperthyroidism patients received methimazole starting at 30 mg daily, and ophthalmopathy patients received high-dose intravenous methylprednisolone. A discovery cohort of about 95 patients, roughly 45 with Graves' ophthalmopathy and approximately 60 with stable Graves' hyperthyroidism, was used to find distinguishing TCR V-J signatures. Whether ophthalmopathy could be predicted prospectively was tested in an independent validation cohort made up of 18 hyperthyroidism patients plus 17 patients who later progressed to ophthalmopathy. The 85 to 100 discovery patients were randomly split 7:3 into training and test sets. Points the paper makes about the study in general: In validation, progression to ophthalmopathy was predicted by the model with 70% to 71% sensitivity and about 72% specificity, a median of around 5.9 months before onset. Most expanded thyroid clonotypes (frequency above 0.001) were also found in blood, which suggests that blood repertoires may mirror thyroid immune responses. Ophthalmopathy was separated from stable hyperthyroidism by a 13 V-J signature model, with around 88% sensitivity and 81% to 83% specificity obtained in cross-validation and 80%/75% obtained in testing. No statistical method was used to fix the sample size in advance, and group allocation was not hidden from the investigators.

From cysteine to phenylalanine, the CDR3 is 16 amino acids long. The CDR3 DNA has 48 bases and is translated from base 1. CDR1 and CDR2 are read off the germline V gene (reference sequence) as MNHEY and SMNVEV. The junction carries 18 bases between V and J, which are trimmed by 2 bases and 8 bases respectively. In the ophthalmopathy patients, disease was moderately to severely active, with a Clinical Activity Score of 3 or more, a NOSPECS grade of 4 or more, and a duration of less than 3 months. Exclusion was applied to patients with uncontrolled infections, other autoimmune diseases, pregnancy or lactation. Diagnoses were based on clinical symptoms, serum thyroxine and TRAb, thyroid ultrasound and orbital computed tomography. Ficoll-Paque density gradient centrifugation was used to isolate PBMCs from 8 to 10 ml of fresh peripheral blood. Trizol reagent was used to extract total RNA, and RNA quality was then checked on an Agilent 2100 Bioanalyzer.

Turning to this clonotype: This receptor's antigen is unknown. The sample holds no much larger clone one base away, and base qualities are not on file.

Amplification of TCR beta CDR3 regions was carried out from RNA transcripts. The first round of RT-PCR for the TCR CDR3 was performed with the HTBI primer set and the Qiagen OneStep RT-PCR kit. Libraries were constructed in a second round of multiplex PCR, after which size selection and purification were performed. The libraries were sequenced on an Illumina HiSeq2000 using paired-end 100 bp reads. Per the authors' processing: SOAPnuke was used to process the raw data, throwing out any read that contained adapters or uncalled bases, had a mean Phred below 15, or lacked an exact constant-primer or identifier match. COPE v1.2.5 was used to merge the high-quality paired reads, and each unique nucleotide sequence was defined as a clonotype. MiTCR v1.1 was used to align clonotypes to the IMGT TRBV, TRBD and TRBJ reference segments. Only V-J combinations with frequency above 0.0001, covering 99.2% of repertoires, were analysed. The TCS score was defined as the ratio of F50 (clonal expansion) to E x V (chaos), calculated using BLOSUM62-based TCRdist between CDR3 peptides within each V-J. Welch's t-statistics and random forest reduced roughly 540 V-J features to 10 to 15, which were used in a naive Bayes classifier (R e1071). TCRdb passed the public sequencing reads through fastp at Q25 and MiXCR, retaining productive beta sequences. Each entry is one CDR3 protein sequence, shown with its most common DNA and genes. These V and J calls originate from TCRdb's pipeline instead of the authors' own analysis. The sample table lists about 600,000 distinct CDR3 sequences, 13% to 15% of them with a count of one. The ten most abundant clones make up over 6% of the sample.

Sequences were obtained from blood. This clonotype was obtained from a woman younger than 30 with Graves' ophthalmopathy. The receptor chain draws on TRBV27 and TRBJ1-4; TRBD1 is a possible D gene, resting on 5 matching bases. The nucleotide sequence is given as TGTGCCAGCAGTTTAAGCCGAAAGGGGTCCGCGGAAAAACTGTTTTTT. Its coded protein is CASSLSRKGSAEKLFF. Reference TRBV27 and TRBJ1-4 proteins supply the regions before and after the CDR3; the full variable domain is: EAQVTQNPRYLITVTGKKLTVTCSQNMNHEYMSWYRQDPGLGLRQIYYSMNVEVTDKGDVPEGYKVSRKEKRNFPLILESPSPNQTSLYFCASSLSRKGSAEKLFFGSGTQLSVL.